A single sample gave rise to the 7 T cell receptor beta chains below, sequenced in a study of identical twins. From the 5' RACE reads, TCRdb called clonotypes with MiXCR, one entry per CDR3 protein. The data contain approximately 600,000 distinct CDR3 sequences, 7% to 7.5% of them seen just once; the ten biggest clones take up roughly 1.5%. The same sample was also used in a study of yellow fever vaccine responses in identical twins.

Material: PBMCs. These receptor sequences come from a woman aged 18-29 years in good health.

This clonotype came up a few times. The V gene is TRBV10-2, the J gene TRBJ2-1; 10 bases map to TRBD1. CDR3 size: 13 residues. V lost 4 bases to trimming and J lost 9 bases; unmatched junction nucleotides: 3. From germline, CDR1 is WSHSY and CDR2 SAAADI. The CDR3 DNA reads as TGCGCCAGCAGTGGGACAGGGGGGAGTGAGCAGTTCTTC. Its protein product is CASSGTGGSEQFF.

This clonotype occurred a few times. The V call is TRBV13, the J call TRBJ1-2; D possibly corresponds to TRBD1 (6 bases). V lost 2 bases and J 5 bases, leaving 21 bases between the germline ends. Germline lookup yields CDR1 PRHDT and CDR2 FYEKMQ (reference sequence). The CDR3 spans 17 residues. In nucleotides, the CDR3 is TGTGCCAGCAGCTTATCGTTCTCCGAGACAGGTGGTTATGGCTACACCTTC. Its translation: CASSLSFSETGGYGYTF.

J is TRBJ1-1 and V is TRBV29-1; unclear D gene. The CDR3 has 12 amino acids. With 3 bases removed from V and 1 base from J, the gap between germline ends came to 6 bases. CDR1 and CDR2 from the germline V gene are SQVTM and ANQGSEA. The CDR3 region is CSVDERNTEAFF. The CDR3 DNA sequence: TGCAGCGTTGATGAAAGGAACACTGAAGCTTTCTTT.

J is TRBJ1-2 and V is TRBV28; D unresolved. Deletions cut 7 bases from V and 5 bases from J, with 23 bases between. Germline CDR1 MDHEN, CDR2 SYDVKM. The CDR3 is made up of 16 amino acids. The DNA of the CDR3 is TGTGCCAGCACCGACCCTACAGAACTCACTCGATATGGCTACACCTTC. Its protein is CASTDPTELTRYGYTF.

The gene calls are TRBV24-1 and TRBJ2-1, with 13 nucleotides matching TRBD2. CDR3 size: 16 residues. Unmatched junction bases numbered 7, after V lost 4 bases and J lost 8 bases. The germline V gene encodes CDR1 KGHDR and CDR2 SFDVKD. The chain's CDR3 is CATSEPTSGGLYEQFF. CDR3 in DNA: TGTGCCACCAGTGAGCCGACTAGCGGGGGGCTCTATGAGCAGTTCTTC.

The V call is TRBV15, the J call TRBJ2-7; D is perhaps TRBD2 (6 bases). In germline, CDR1 is LNHNV, CDR2 YYDKDF (reference sequence). Between the trimmed V and J ends, which lost 1 base and 5 bases, there was a span of 18 bases. This CDR3 region has 16 residues. The CDR3 protein is CATSRGRELAKDEQYF. In DNA form, the CDR3 reads TGTGCCACCAGCAGAGGAAGGGAACTAGCCAAGGACGAGCAGTACTTC.

This clonotype was recorded a few times. The chain recombines TRBV20-1 with TRBJ2-3; 11 bases are a match to TRBD2. V lost 5 bases and J lost 6; bases outside the gene matches: 10. The CDR3 length is 15 residues. Germline V gene data show CDR1 as DFQATT and CDR2 as SNEGSKA (reference sequence). This chain's CDR3 is CSAVLAGAVWDTQYF. The CDR3 nucleotides read TGCAGTGCTGTACTAGCGGGGGCGGTATGGGATACGCAGTATTTT.